This T cell receptor (beta chain) stems from a study of cytomegalovirus exposure and HLA in healthy donors (TCRdb year 2017). For the wider study: An earlier analysis of 587 of the donors reported roughly 300 Gb of sequence data and 117 million unique TCR beta sequences obtained from about 179 million T cells. Approximately 310 gigabases of sequencing data and 70 million to 85 million unique TCR sequences were included in an early release covering roughly 600 HLA-typed donors. Among the 398 genotyped donors, around 81% belonged to the genetic ancestry cluster associated with self-reported Caucasian donors. The study was designed to test whether signatures of past pathogen exposure could be identified by cataloging public T cell receptors. The study profiled the T cell repertoires of fewer than 850 subjects by immunosequencing and related them to cytomegalovirus serostatus. A separate validation cohort of roughly 120 different subjects was used in addition to the approximately 700-subject first cohort. To predict cytomegalovirus infection status, the study combined high-throughput TCR immunosequencing, statistical association of individual TCRs with disease status, and machine learning. To study patterns of TCR occurrence, a later analysis re-analyzed previously published TCR beta repertoires from 550 to 800 donors and added high-resolution HLA genotyping. The later analysis used no new phenotypic data to find candidate immune exposures, relying instead on TCR beta sequences and their occurrence across donors. An earlier analysis of around 580 of the donors used high-throughput TCR beta sequencing to judge whether each TCR beta V gene segment behaved as functional or pseudogenic. Donor age, sex, ethnicity and CMV serostatus were compiled together with the repertoire data. A later genetic analysis used genome-wide SNP genotypes for about three fifths of the 666 donors, treating that subset as a discovery cohort. All discovery cohort repertoires had been generated using a single sequencing platform. HLA typing covered class I and class II loci at four-digit resolution. The number of typed donors differed by locus: about 620-640 for A, B, C, DRB1 and DQB1; roughly 510 for DQA1; approximately 600 for DPA1; and roughly 450 for DPB1. Five DR-DQ haplotypes were handled as single units for association and clustering because linkage in the cohort was strong. Among around 400 genotyped donors of the cohort, an average of about 240,000 unique TCR beta nucleotide sequences were sequenced per donor, roughly 20% of them non-productive.

In total, roughly 670 healthy bone marrow donors made up the cohort. At the time of sampling, all cohort members were nominally healthy, though unrecorded immune exposures were likely present. The donor was CMV seronegative and belonged to the group of 352 seronegative cohort members. Every donor gave a peripheral blood sample, and the peripheral blood mononuclear cells from that sample were used for TCR beta sequencing. The Qiagen DNeasy Blood Extraction Kit was used to extract genomic DNA from the blood cell samples. This clone is a singleton in its sample. What antigen it recognizes has not been identified. Base-call qualities are not available, and no considerably larger clone is one nucleotide away. Here V drops 6 bases and J drops 9 bases, and the junction holds 11 bases not matched to any gene. The CDR3 spans 14 residues, from the cysteine through the phenylalanine. The kept DNA is CDR3 alone, 42 bases in frame from the first base. CDR1 and CDR2 were assigned from the germline V gene (reference sequence) as LNHDA and SQIVND.

The protocol used for the library was the immunoSEQ multiplex PCR assay. For the multiplex PCR, a mixture combining 60 forward primers for TCR Vbeta segments and 13 reverse primers for TCR Jbeta segments was used. The CDR3 region of rearranged TCR beta genes was amplified from genomic DNA by a multiplex PCR assay. The amplified TCR beta libraries were sequenced on the Illumina HiSeq System as 87-base-pair reads. Concerning the study's data processing: Across the 666 repertoires, a later analysis counted tens of millions of unique TCR beta chains, around 10 million of which were shared by at least two donors. Raw reads were error-corrected and collapsed into unique sequences by a nearest-neighbor algorithm in which closely related sequences were merged to remove PCR and sequencing errors. V, D and J gene segments were assigned by aligning CDR3 sequences to IMGT reference sequences. For a sequence to be retained, a match of at least six nucleotides to both a V gene segment and a J gene segment was required. A rearrangement was called productive if the CDR3 had no stop codons and remained in frame with V and J, and every other rearrangement was called non-productive. CDR3 was defined according to IMGT convention as the region running from the second conserved V-encoded cysteine to the conserved J-encoded phenylalanine. In an earlier analysis of around 540 of the donors, sequences lacking an unambiguous match to a single V gene segment were excluded. In an earlier analysis of 450 to 700 of the donors, V segments were called functional above 56.7% productive rearrangements and were called segregating when the between-donor standard deviation exceeded 5%. To diagnose cytomegalovirus status from the catalog of TCR beta chain sequences, a statistical classification framework was built. V and J gene assignment, in a later analysis, came from comparing TCR nucleotide sequences with IMGT/GENE-DB human TR gene sequences. In a later analysis, CDR3 sequences and most-parsimonious VDJ recombination scenarios were assigned using the TCRdist pipeline. In a later analysis, every TCR beta chain was defined by the combination of its CDR3 amino acid sequence and its V-gene family, and reads without a unique V-gene family were dropped. In a later analysis, 450 to 600 highly shared, low-generation-probability nucleotide sequences were removed to address suspected cross-contamination and a sequencing artifact. A later analysis calculated a clonal expansion index for each public chain from normalized within-repertoire ranks of inferred template counts. In a later analysis, generation probabilities were computed with a VDJ recombination model fitted to out-of-frame rearrangements, and the resulting probabilities were checked against IGoR. Hypergeometric tests were used in a later analysis to score TCR-TCR, TCR-HLA and TCR-CMV co-occurrence, with a repertoire-size bias correction applied to the TCR pairs. To estimate false discovery rates, a later analysis permuted the HLA or CMV assignments 20 times. In a later analysis, co-occurring TCRs were grouped with DBSCAN, and TCRdist sequence similarity was added when clustering was performed within HLA-allele-positive subsets. Repertoires with fewer than 30,000 or more than 120,000 public chains, plus five repertoires with anomalous nucleotide sharing, were excluded from co-occurrence clustering. Drawn from immuneACCESS, this table holds only the in-frame rearrangements with V and J called that TCRdb kept. Clones are partly lost; checked studies trace under half to an unresolved V gene and leave the rest unexplained. V, J and clone size were drawn from that table, and D and trimming were deduced from the DNA. The sample table holds tens of thousands of clones, of which roughly 80% were seen once. About 2.7% of the sample is held by the ten biggest clonotypes.

Broad study findings and their caveats: The earlier analysis of 587 of the donors excluded approximately 17 rarely observed V segments, including chromosome 9 orphons, because counts were too low. Across donors, most TCR sequences were observed very rarely, whereas some public TCRs were present in many individuals. When HLA alleles, especially DR and DQ, strongly co-occurred, attributing TCR associations to individual alleles was difficult. Three of the identified cytomegalovirus-associated TCR beta chains were confirmed in vitro to be specific for cytomegalovirus antigens. It was suggested by the authors that the approach could potentially be generalized to other disease states and immunological phenotypes. Correlated functional status among segregating V segments might reflect linkage disequilibrium, but an unknown experimental factor could not be ruled out. A further reported finding was that TCR beta sequences accurately predicted the HLA-A and HLA-B alleles for most subjects in the first cohort. Some IMGT-functional V segments, including TRBV6-2 and TRBV6-3, could not be distinguished by the 87-base-pair reads and were therefore excluded. The only immune exposure information available for the cohort was CMV serostatus. According to a later analysis, TCR association rates differed among HLA loci, with DRB1 alleles showing the most associated TCRs and HLA-C alleles showing the fewest. A later genetic analysis associated a missense DCLRE1C variant with V-gene and J-gene trimming of TCR beta chains, and an independent cohort replicated the association. An earlier analysis of 587 of the donors showed that most TCR beta V segments appeared in productive rearrangements either about 87% or about 30% of the time, which broadly matched IMGT annotations. Several of the top co-occurrence clusters appeared to be linked to parvovirus B19, influenza, CMV and Epstein-Barr virus, according to a later analysis. In the study, around 150 TCR beta chains were listed as associated with cytomegalovirus. The classifier was reported to diagnose cytomegalovirus status with high specificity and sensitivity in both the original cohort and the validation cohort. Compared with the 666-donor mean, donors in an Asian-associated ancestry cluster had fewer N-insertions in productive TCRs, according to a later genetic analysis. Specific HLA alleles were associated with about 17,000 TCR beta sequences at a false discovery rate of 0.05 in a later analysis. Because HLA typing was missing for some donors at each locus, association tests included only the typed subset. In a later analysis, HLA-associated TCR beta chains showed more clonal expansion and lower generation probabilities than non-associated chains that were equally common. Sequencing depth was assumed to be roughly uniform across donors in the presence/absence analyses, though that assumption may not hold. A later analysis found that most CMV-associated TCR beta chains appeared HLA-restricted, with HLA associations seemingly driven largely by CMV exposure. The sequencing pipeline was judged likely to have produced a cluster of highly shared sequence variants as a technical artifact. In this cohort, only TCR beta chains were sequenced, and detectable features were limited by the absence of alpha or paired-chain data.

The receptor was derived from a woman aged 25 to 39 in good health and CMV-seronegative. The sample consisted of PBMCs. The chain was built from TRBV19 and TRBJ1-3; TRBD1 agrees with 7 junctional bases. The CDR3 is CASSPDRSRFTIYF. The sequenced DNA is TGTGCCAGTAGCCCGGACAGGTCGCGGTTCACCATATATTTT.